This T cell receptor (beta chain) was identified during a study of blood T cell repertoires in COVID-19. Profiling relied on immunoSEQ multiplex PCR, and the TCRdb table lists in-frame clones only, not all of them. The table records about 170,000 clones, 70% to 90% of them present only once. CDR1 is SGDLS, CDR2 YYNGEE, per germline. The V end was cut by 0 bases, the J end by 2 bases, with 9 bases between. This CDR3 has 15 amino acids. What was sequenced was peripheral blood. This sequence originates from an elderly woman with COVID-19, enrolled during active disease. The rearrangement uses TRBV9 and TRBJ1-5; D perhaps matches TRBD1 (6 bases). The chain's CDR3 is CASSVGGHGNQPQHF. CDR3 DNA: TGTGCCAGCAGCGTAGGGGGGCACGGCAATCAGCCCCAGCATTTT. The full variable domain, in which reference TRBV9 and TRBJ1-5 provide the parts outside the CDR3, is DSGVTQTPKHLITATGQRVTLRCSPRSGDLSVYWYQQSLDQGLQFLIQYYNGEERAKGNILERFSAQQFPDLHSELNLSSLELGDSALYFCASSVGGHGNQPQHFGDGTRLSIL.